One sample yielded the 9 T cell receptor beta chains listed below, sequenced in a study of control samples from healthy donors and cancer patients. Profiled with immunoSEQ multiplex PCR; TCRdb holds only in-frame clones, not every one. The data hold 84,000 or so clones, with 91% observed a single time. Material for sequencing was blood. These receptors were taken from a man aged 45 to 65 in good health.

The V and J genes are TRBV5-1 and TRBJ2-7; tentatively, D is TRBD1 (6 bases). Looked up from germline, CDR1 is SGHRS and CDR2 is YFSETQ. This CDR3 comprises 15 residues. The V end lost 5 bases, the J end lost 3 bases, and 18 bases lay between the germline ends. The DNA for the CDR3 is TGCGCCAGCAGGACAGGAGTTGGGGGCTACTACGAGCAGTACTTC. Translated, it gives CASRTGVGGYYEQYF.

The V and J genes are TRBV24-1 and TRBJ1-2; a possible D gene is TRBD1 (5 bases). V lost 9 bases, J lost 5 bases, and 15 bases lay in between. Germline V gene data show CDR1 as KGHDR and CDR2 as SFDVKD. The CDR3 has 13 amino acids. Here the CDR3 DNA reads TGTGCCACCTGCCCAAGGCGGGGGTATGGCTACACCTTC. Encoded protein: CATCPRRGYGYTF.

CDR3 nucleotides: TGCGCCAGCAGTGAGTCGCCGAATCAGCCCCAGCATTTT. It encodes CASSESPNQPQHF. This chain uses TRBV10-1 with TRBJ1-5, with D unresolved. The germline V gene has CDR1 WNHNN and CDR2 SYGVQD (reference sequence). Trimming stripped 0 bases from V and 4 bases from J, with 4 bases between. CDR3 length: 13 residues.

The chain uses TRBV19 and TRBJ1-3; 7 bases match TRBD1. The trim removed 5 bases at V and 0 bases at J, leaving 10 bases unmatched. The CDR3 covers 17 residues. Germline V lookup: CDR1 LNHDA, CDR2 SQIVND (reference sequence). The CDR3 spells CASSARGDSNSGNTIYF. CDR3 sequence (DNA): TGTGCCAGTAGTGCCCGCGGGGACAGCAACTCTGGAAACACCATATATTTT.

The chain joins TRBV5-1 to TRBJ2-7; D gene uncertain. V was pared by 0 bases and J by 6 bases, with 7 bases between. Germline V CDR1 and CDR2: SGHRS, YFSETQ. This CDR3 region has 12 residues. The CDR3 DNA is TGCGCCAGCAGCTTGGGCTCAAGCGAGCAGTACTTC. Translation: CASSLGSSEQYF.

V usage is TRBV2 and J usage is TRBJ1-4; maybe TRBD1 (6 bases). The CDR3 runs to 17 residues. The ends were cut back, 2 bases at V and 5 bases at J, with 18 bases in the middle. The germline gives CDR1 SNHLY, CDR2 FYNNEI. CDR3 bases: TGTGCCAGCAGTGAAACCGGGGGGCGCGTGGTGAATGAAAAACTGTTTTTT. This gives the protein CASSETGGRVVNEKLFF.

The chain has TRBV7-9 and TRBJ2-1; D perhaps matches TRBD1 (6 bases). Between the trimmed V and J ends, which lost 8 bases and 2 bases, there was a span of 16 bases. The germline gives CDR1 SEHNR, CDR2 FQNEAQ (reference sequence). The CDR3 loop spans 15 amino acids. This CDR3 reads CASGPRQEPYNEQFF. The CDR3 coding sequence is TGTGCCAGCGGCCCCCGACAGGAACCCTACAATGAGCAGTTCTTC.

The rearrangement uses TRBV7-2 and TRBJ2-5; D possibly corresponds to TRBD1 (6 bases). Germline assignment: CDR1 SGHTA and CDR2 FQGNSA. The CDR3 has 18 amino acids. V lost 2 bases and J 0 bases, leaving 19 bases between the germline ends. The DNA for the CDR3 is TGTGCCAGCAGCTTAATCCAATGGGGGCCCTCAAACCAAGAGACCCAGTACTTC. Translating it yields CASSLIQWGPSNQETQYF.

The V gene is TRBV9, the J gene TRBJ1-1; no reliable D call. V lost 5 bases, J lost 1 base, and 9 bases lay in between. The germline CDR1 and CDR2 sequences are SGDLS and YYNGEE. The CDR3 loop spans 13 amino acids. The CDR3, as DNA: TGTGCCAGCAGGGAGGCTTCGAACACTGAAGCTTTCTTT. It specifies CASREASNTEAFF.